This T cell receptor (beta chain) is from a study of Graves' ophthalmopathy and Graves' hyperthyroidism. This clonotype was detected ten times or more. Scientists amplified the TCR beta CDR3 regions from RNA transcripts. First-round RT-PCR relied on HTBI primers, and a second-round multiplex PCR came next. TCRdb recomputed calls from the multiplex PCR reads with MiXCR, one row per CDR3 protein. Of about 400,000 distinct CDR3 sequences in the sample, more than 20% were seen once. In this cohort, patients with other autoimmune diseases, uncontrolled infections, pregnancy or lactation were excluded. CDR1 and CDR2 from the germline V gene are MNHNS and SASEGT. V trimming: 4 bases; J trimming: 3 bases; junction bases outside the gene matches: 3. The CDR3 has 14 amino acids.

The genes are TRBV6-1 and TRBJ1-5; 7 bases are shared with TRBD1. Specimen: peripheral blood. The source of this sequence is a woman between 18 and 29 years old with stable Graves' hyperthyroidism. For the CDR3, the DNA is TGTGCCAGCAGTGGACAGGGATTCAATCAGCCCCAGCATTTT. It specifies CASSGQGFNQPQHF.